One and the same sample provided the 26 T cell receptor beta chains below, sequenced in a study of blood T cell repertoires in COVID-19. The repertoire was sequenced with immunoSEQ multiplex PCR; TCRdb's copy has only in-frame clones and lacks some. Of roughly 140,000 clones in the sample, 87% were seen once. The sample taken for sequencing was peripheral blood. These receptor sequences come from a woman in her fifties or sixties with active or convalescent COVID-19.

The V gene is TRBV4-3, the J gene TRBJ2-3; 10 nucleotides match TRBD2. V was clipped by 5 bases and J by 2 bases; unmatched bases: 7. The CDR3 extends over 16 amino acids. The germline V gene has CDR1 LGHNA and CDR2 YSLEER. CDR3 sequence: CASSVVAGGLTDTQYF. The CDR3 region has the DNA TGCGCCAGCAGCGTAGTAGCGGGGGGCCTCACAGATACGCAGTATTTT.

The gene calls are TRBV10-2 and TRBJ1-4; 8 nucleotides agree with TRBD1. The CDR3 contains 16 residues. From germline, CDR1 is WSHSY and CDR2 SAAADI. V was clipped by 7 bases and J by 7 bases; unmatched bases: 14. CDR3 sequence reads: CASTPSPQGASEKLFF. The CDR3 nucleotides read TGCGCCAGCACTCCTTCTCCTCAGGGGGCGAGTGAAAAACTGTTTTTT.

This chain joins TRBV10-3 and TRBJ2-5, with D tentatively TRBD2 (6 bases). This CDR3 contains 13 residues. Germline V gene sequence: CDR1 ENHRY, CDR2 SYGVKD. V was clipped by 5 bases and J by 2 bases, with 9 bases between them. The CDR3 bases are TGTGCCATCAGTCCCGGGACTCAAGAGACCCAGTACTTC. Translation: CAISPGTQETQYF.

This chain links TRBV7-9 with TRBJ1-6; D not certain. The CDR3 is 12 amino acids. V was trimmed by 3 bases and J by 8 bases, leaving 5 bases between them. Per the germline V gene, CDR1 is SEHNR and CDR2 is FQNEAQ (reference sequence). The CDR3 loop reads CASSFGDSPLHF. The CDR3 coding sequence is TGTGCCAGCAGCTTTGGAGATTCACCCCTCCACTTT.

V is TRBV12-5 and J is TRBJ2-1; 10 bases fit TRBD2. This CDR3 has 15 residues. CDR1 and CDR2 from the germline V gene are LGHNT and FRNRAP. The V segment lost 6 bases and the J segment 4 bases; nucleotides outside the gene matches: 6. CDR3: CASGSGLAEYNEQFF. CDR3 nucleotide sequence: TGTGCTAGTGGCTCCGGACTAGCGGAGTACAATGAGCAGTTCTTC.

J is TRBJ1-1 and V is TRBV5-1, with 8 bases lining up with TRBD1. With 0 bases clipped from V and 4 bases from J, the junction kept 11 bases outside the gene matches. From germline, CDR1 is SGHRS and CDR2 YFSETQ. This CDR3 region has 17 residues. CDR3 amino acids: CASSLDGQGGPFTEAFF. As DNA, the CDR3 is TGCGCCAGCAGCTTGGACGGACAGGGTGGGCCTTTCACTGAAGCTTTCTTT.

This chain links TRBV6-5 with TRBJ1-5; D gene ambiguous. CDR1 is MNHEY and CDR2 is SVGAGI in the germline V gene. The length of the CDR3 is 15 residues. The V and J ends lost 7 bases and 4 bases respectively, with 17 bases between them. DNA for the CDR3: TGTGCCAGCATGGAGGGCAAGGAGGTTAATCAGCCCCAGCATTTT. This codes for CASMEGKEVNQPQHF.

CDR3 DNA: TGTGCCAGCAGCTTACGTCCCCTGGTTGAGGGGGTGTTAAATGGCTACACCTTC. This encodes CASSLRPLVEGVLNGYTF. This chain joins TRBV7-2 and TRBJ1-2; maybe TRBD1 (6 bases). The CDR3 contains 18 residues. V shed 2 bases and J shed 6 bases, with 25 bases lying between them. The germline V gene has CDR1 SGHTA and CDR2 FQGNSA.

The rearrangement links TRBV29-1 to TRBJ1-2; TRBD1 matches at 7 bases. The CDR3 sequence is 11 residues long. The trim removed 5 bases at V and 7 bases at J, leaving 4 bases unmatched. Germline CDR1 SQVTM, CDR2 ANQGSEA. The CDR3 bases are TGCAGCGTTTTACAGGGGTTTGGCTACACCTTC. Protein sequence: CSVLQGFGYTF.

The CDR3 region has the DNA TGCAGCGCCGCGACGCAGGGGCACACTGAAGCTTTCTTT. It yields the protein CSAATQGHTEAFF. The V and J genes are TRBV29-1 and TRBJ1-1; D perhaps matches TRBD1 (6 bases). The V gene's germline CDR1 is SQVTM and CDR2 ANQGSEA. The V end lost 7 bases, the J end lost 3 bases, and 15 bases lay between the germline ends. The CDR3 totals 13 residues.

This rearrangement joins TRBV5-1 to TRBJ2-3; TRBD2 aligns across 7 bases. The CDR3 has 16 residues. V shed 6 bases, J shed 0 bases, and the junction held 10 bases outside the gene matches. Per germline, CDR1 SGHRS and CDR2 YFSETQ. Here the CDR3 DNA reads TGCGCCAGCACACAATTCAGCGGGGTTAGCACAGATACGCAGTATTTT. It codes for CASTQFSGVSTDTQYF.

The V gene is TRBV19, the J gene TRBJ2-6; D ambiguous. The CDR3 totals 17 residues. From germline, CDR1 is LNHDA and CDR2 SQIVND (reference sequence). V shed 4 bases and J shed 0 bases, with 13 bases lying between them. The CDR3 loop is CASSTSPHPSGANVLTF. As DNA, the CDR3 is TGTGCCAGTAGTACTAGTCCACACCCCTCTGGGGCCAACGTCCTGACTTTC.

This rearrangement joins TRBV5-1 to TRBJ2-2, with D possibly matching TRBD1 (6 bases). V lost 0 bases to trimming and J lost 5 bases, with 14 bases between them. Germline assignment: CDR1 SGHRS and CDR2 YFSETQ. The CDR3 is 16 amino acids. For the CDR3, the DNA is TGCGCCAGCAGCTTGGGTGACAGGCCGGGAACCGGGGAGCTGTTTTTT. This codes for CASSLGDRPGTGELFF.

The DNA for the CDR3 is TGTGCCAGCAGCTTAGGGTCAGGTCAAAACATTCAGTACTTC. Amino acids: CASSLGSGQNIQYF. The J gene is TRBJ2-4, the V gene TRBV7-2; no clear D. The CDR3 spans 14 residues. Looked up from germline, CDR1 is SGHTA and CDR2 is FQGNSA. V shed 1 base and J shed 5 bases, with 9 bases lying between them.

The chain recombines TRBV4-1 with TRBJ2-7; no firm D call. V was cut by 0 bases and J by 4 bases, with 7 bases left in between. The CDR3 is 13 residues long. In germline, CDR1 is MGHRA, CDR2 YSYEKL. The CDR3 DNA is TGCGCCAGCAGCCAAGACGCAGCGTACGAGCAGTACTTC. It translates to CASSQDAAYEQYF.

The V and J genes are TRBV30 and TRBJ1-3; the D gene is possibly TRBD1 (6 bases). The length of the CDR3 is 15 residues. V lost 1 base, J lost 2 bases, and 12 bases lay in between. The germline CDR1 and CDR2 sequences are GTSNPN and SVGIG (reference sequence). The CDR3 coding sequence is TGTGCCTGGAGTGATAATGGGGGCCCTGGAAACACCATATATTTT. The encoded protein is CAWSDNGGPGNTIYF.

V is TRBV10-3 and J is TRBJ1-2; TRBD1 matches 9 bases. Germline-derived CDR1 and CDR2 are ENHRY and SYGVKD. CDR3 size: 13 residues. After removal of 6 bases from V and 3 bases from J, the junction contained 2 bases not matched to a gene. The CDR3 DNA reads TGTGCCATCAGGACAGGGGGAGACTATGGCTACACCTTC. It codes for CAIRTGGDYGYTF.

This chain uses TRBV11-2 with TRBJ2-7, with 7 bases lining up with TRBD2. Trimming took 4 bases from V and 0 from J; bases not matched to a gene: 15. CDR1 is SGHAT, CDR2 FQNNGV, per germline. The CDR3 has 18 residues. The CDR3 DNA follows: TGTGCCAGCAGCTCGCGGGACTACCGGGACCGACTCTCCTACGAGCAGTACTTC. This encodes CASSSRDYRDRLSYEQYF.

The J gene is TRBJ1-1, the V gene TRBV30, with TRBD1 as a possible D gene (6 bases). The CDR3 totals 13 residues. The V gene's germline CDR1 is GTSNPN and CDR2 SVGIG (reference sequence). V was cut by 4 bases and J by 5 bases, with 14 bases left in between. CDR3 protein: CAWKKQGQTEAFF. As DNA, the CDR3 is TGTGCCTGGAAAAAACAGGGCCAAACTGAAGCTTTCTTT. The full variable domain, rest sourced from reference TRBV30 and TRBJ1-1, is SQTIHQWPATLVQPVGSPLSLECTVEGTSNPNLYWYRQAAGRGLQLLFYSVGIGQISSEVPQNLSASRPQDRQFILSSKKLLLSDSGFYLCAWKKQGQTEAFFGQGTRLTVV.

The genes are TRBV2 and TRBJ1-6; D perhaps matches TRBD1 (5 bases). Germline V gene data show CDR1 as SNHLY and CDR2 as FYNNEI. V dropped 3 bases and J dropped 5 bases, with 8 bases sitting between them. The CDR3 has 14 amino acids. CDR3 in amino acids: CASSDQGNNSPLHF. DNA of the CDR3: TGTGCCAGCAGTGACCAGGGAAATAATTCACCCCTCCACTTT.

The chain joins TRBV30 to TRBJ2-3; D gene unclear. Trimming removed 3 bases at V and 6 bases at J, with 7 bases between. The CDR3 extends over 11 amino acids. The V gene's germline CDR1 is GTSNPN and CDR2 SVGIG (reference sequence). CDR3 in amino acids: CAWRPRDTQYF. In DNA, the CDR3 is TGTGCCTGGAGGCCCCGGGATACGCAGTATTTT.

The chain recombines TRBV12-5 with TRBJ1-4; D might be TRBD1 (6 bases). The CDR3 sequence is 14 residues long. Trimming removed 5 bases from V and 8 bases from J, with 15 bases in between. Germline CDR1 is LGHNT and CDR2 is FRNRAP. The CDR3 here is CASGGPATGEKLFF. The CDR3 bases are TGTGCTAGTGGTGGTCCCGCCACAGGGGAAAAACTGTTTTTT.

The chain employs TRBV7-2 and TRBJ2-7; 8 nucleotides agree with TRBD2. Germline assignment: CDR1 SGHTA and CDR2 FQGNSA. The V and J ends lost 5 bases and 5 bases, in that order; junction bases with no gene match: 8. The CDR3 has 14 residues. The CDR3 spells CASSPQTSANEQYF. The CDR3 nucleotides are TGTGCCAGCAGCCCCCAGACTAGCGCGAACGAGCAGTACTTC. Complete variable domain (other parts from reference TRBV7-2 and TRBJ2-7): GAGVSQSPSNKVTEKGKDVELRCDPISGHTALYWYRQSLGQGLEFLIYFQGNSAPDKSGLPSDRFSAERTGGSVSTLTIQRTQQEDSAVYLCASSPQTSANEQYFGPGTRLTVT.

J is TRBJ1-3 and V is TRBV10-3, with D maybe TRBD1 (6 bases). CDR1 ENHRY and CDR2 SYGVKD come from the germline V gene. The V and J ends lost 10 bases and 2 bases respectively, with 18 bases between them. The CDR3 runs to 15 residues. CDR3 protein: CATSRGGGTGNTIYF. The CDR3 DNA sequence: TGTGCCACGAGCCGTGGGGGCGGCACTGGAAACACCATATATTTT.

Of note for this clone: Additional DNA sequences in this sample encode the identical CDR3. The chain recombines TRBV7-9 with TRBJ2-6, with D possibly being TRBD1 (5 bases). V was cut by 2 bases and J by 0 bases, with 5 bases left in between. Germline assignment: CDR1 SEHNR and CDR2 FQNEAQ (reference sequence). The CDR3 covers 15 residues. CDR3 DNA sequence: TGTGCCAGCAGCTTAAGGGGCTCTGGGGCCAACGTCCTGACTTTC. It yields the protein CASSLRGSGANVLTF.

This rearrangement joins TRBV11-2 to TRBJ2-3; D may be TRBD1 (6 bases). This CDR3 is built from 17 residues. The germline V and J ends were trimmed by 0 bases and 4 bases, with 17 bases remaining between them. CDR1 is SGHAT and CDR2 is FQNNGV in the germline V gene. The CDR3 spells CASSLEGAGGVADTQYF. As DNA, the CDR3 is TGTGCCAGCAGCTTAGAGGGGGCAGGTGGGGTTGCAGATACGCAGTATTTT.